The 21 T cell receptor beta chains given below trace back to one sample, sequenced in a study of blood T cell repertoires in COVID-19. Profiling relied on immunoSEQ multiplex PCR, and the TCRdb table lists in-frame clones only, not all of them. The sample contains some 210,000 clones, around four fifths of which appear only once. Specimen: peripheral blood. The receptors were sampled from a man aged 45 to 65 with active or convalescent COVID-19.

The chain joins TRBV28 to TRBJ2-1; 10 nucleotides line up with TRBD2. CDR1 MDHEN and CDR2 SYDVKM come from the germline V gene. This CDR3 has 13 amino acids. V trimming: 11 bases; J trimming: 9 bases; junction bases outside the gene matches: 10. CDR3 region: CASGASGRSEQFF. The CDR3 DNA reads TGTGCCTCGGGGGCTAGCGGGAGAAGTGAGCAGTTCTTC.

The chain employs TRBV9 and TRBJ2-1, with a weak D call TRBD1 (6 bases). The CDR3 totals 14 residues. Germline V lookup: CDR1 SGDLS, CDR2 YYNGEE. V was pared by 0 bases and J by 7 bases, with 11 bases between. The CDR3 spells CASSVATDRNEQFF. Here the CDR3 DNA reads TGTGCCAGCAGCGTAGCTACCGACAGGAATGAGCAGTTCTTC.

The chain carries TRBV18 and TRBJ1-1; 9 nucleotides line up with TRBD1. CDR1 and CDR2 (germline): KGHSH, LQKENI. CDR3 size: 13 residues. The trim removed 7 bases at V and 4 bases at J, leaving 4 bases unmatched. Written as DNA, the CDR3 is TGTGCCAGCTTCCGGACAGGGGTCACTGAAGCTTTCTTT. It is translated as CASFRTGVTEAFF.

The rearrangement joins TRBV18 to TRBJ2-3; unclear D gene. The CDR3 consists of 14 residues. Germline CDR1 and CDR2: KGHSH and LQKENI. V was trimmed by 0 bases and J by 0 bases, leaving 4 bases between them. The CDR3 region has the DNA TGTGCCAGCTCACCACCGAGTAGCACAGATACGCAGTATTTT. It specifies CASSPPSSTDTQYF.

This clone was seen more than once but under ten times. The V call is TRBV7-8, the J call TRBJ1-1; 10 nucleotides align to TRBD1. The CDR3 runs 15 residues. The germline V gene has CDR1 SGHVS and CDR2 FQNEAQ. V lost 5 bases to trimming and J lost 9 bases; unmatched junction nucleotides: 12. CDR3 in amino acids: CASSPHRDRGTKAFF. The CDR3, as DNA: TGTGCCAGCAGCCCTCACCGGGACAGGGGTACCAAAGCTTTCTTT. The entire variable domain, with the rest obtained from reference TRBV7-8 and TRBJ1-1, is as follows: GAGVSQSPRYKVAKRGQDVALRCDPISGHVSLFWYQQALGQGPEFLTYFQNEAQLDKSGLPSDRFFAERPEGSVSTLKIQRTQQEDSAVYLCASSPHRDRGTKAFFGQGTRLTVV.

The rearrangement joins TRBV6-2 or TRBV6-3 to TRBJ1-1; TRBD1 agrees at 10 bases. V gave up 6 bases and J gave up 7 bases; unmatched junction bases: 11. The V gene's germline CDR1 is MNHEY and CDR2 SVGEGT. This CDR3 spans 15 amino acids. CDR3 DNA sequence: TGTGCCAGCAGCTCTCGGGGACAGGGGCCCGGTGAAGCTTTCTTT. Translating gives CASSSRGQGPGEAFF.

The chain is built from TRBV6-2 or TRBV6-3 and TRBJ1-6, with D possibly matching TRBD1 (6 bases). This CDR3 has 13 amino acids. The V gene's germline CDR1 is MNHEY and CDR2 SVGEGT. With 2 bases removed from V and 10 bases from J, the gap between germline ends came to 9 bases. CDR3 in amino acids: CASSYPQGSPLHF. The DNA for the CDR3 is TGTGCCAGCAGTTACCCTCAGGGGTCACCCCTCCACTTT.

The chain combines TRBV12-3 or TRBV12-4 with TRBJ1-2; D gene unclear. Trimming removed 5 bases at V and 8 bases at J, with 15 bases between. This CDR3 is 13 amino acids long. The CDR3 loop reads CASSPQRVAGYTF. DNA for the CDR3: TGTGCCAGCAGTCCCCAGAGGGTCGCGGGCTACACCTTC.

The J gene is TRBJ1-5, the V gene TRBV27; D gene uncertain. CDR3 size: 17 residues. Germline CDR1 is MNHEY and CDR2 is SMNVEV (reference sequence). With 4 bases removed from V and 4 bases from J, the gap between germline ends came to 20 bases. DNA of the CDR3: TGTGCCAGCAGTTCCTATGGAGGTGGCACTACGAATCAGCCCCAGCATTTT. It is translated as CASSSYGGGTTNQPQHF.

CDR3 nucleotides: TGTGCCAGCAGCTTAGCTGGGGGCGCACAGCCCCAGCATTTT. It specifies CASSLAGGAQPQHF. The chain has TRBV7-2 and TRBJ1-5, with TRBD1 as a possible D gene (6 bases). Trimming shortened V by 0 bases and J by 7 bases, and 10 bases separated the two germline ends. The CDR3 length is 14 residues. Germline CDR1 is SGHTA and CDR2 is FQGNSA.

The chain joins TRBV6-5 to TRBJ1-2; tentatively, D is TRBD1 (5 bases). V was trimmed by 4 bases and J by 4 bases, leaving 7 bases between them. This CDR3 has 12 amino acids. Per germline, CDR1 MNHEY and CDR2 SVGAGI. The CDR3 reads CASSLDSYGYTF. The CDR3 DNA sequence: TGTGCCAGCAGTTTAGACAGCTATGGCTACACCTTC.

This chain joins TRBV27 and TRBJ2-5, with TRBD1 identical over 9 bases. Germline V gene sequence: CDR1 MNHEY, CDR2 SMNVEV (reference sequence). V was pared by 10 bases and J by 4 bases, with 7 bases of the junction left unmatched. The CDR3 is 13 residues long. CDR3 DNA: TGTGCCACTTCCCGGGACAGGGTAGAGACCCAGTACTTC. Protein product: CATSRDRVETQYF.

The V and J genes are TRBV7-8 and TRBJ2-3; TRBD1 agrees at 7 bases. This CDR3 spans 15 amino acids. Germline loops: CDR1 SGHVS, CDR2 FQNEAQ. V trimming: 5 bases; J trimming: 0 bases; junction bases outside the gene matches: 5. The CDR3 here is CASSPEGASTDTQYF. CDR3 sequence (DNA): TGTGCCAGCAGCCCCGAGGGGGCCAGCACAGATACGCAGTATTTT.

The chain links TRBV9 to TRBJ2-1, with a tentative D call TRBD2 (5 bases). The CDR3 totals 13 residues. CDR1 is SGDLS, CDR2 YYNGEE, per germline. Trimming cost V 0 bases and J 9 bases, with 10 bases left between them. CDR3 loop: CASSVVLEGEQFF. CDR3 nucleotide sequence: TGTGCCAGCAGCGTAGTTCTAGAGGGTGAGCAGTTCTTC.

This clone appeared once. This chain links TRBV7-9 with TRBJ2-3; weak D call: TRBD2 (6 bases). This CDR3 spans 12 amino acids. V was clipped by 5 bases and J by 5 bases, with 8 bases between them. Looked up from germline, CDR1 is SEHNR and CDR2 is FQNEAQ (reference sequence). The CDR3 here is CASSAEGDTQYF. The CDR3 DNA is TGTGCCAGCAGCGCGGAGGGAGATACGCAGTATTTT.

This clone appeared once. The V gene is TRBV20-1, the J gene TRBJ1-1, with D unclear. The germline V gene has CDR1 DFQATT and CDR2 SNEGSKA (reference sequence). Trimming took off 5 bases at V and 8 bases at J, with 12 bases between the two ends. This CDR3 has 11 amino acids. CDR3 nucleotides: TGCAGTGCTGAGTCCCAGGTCGAAGCTTTCTTT. Translated, it gives CSAESQVEAFF.

CDR3 coding DNA: TGCGCCAGCAGCTACGAGGGAACCCGTGACAATGAGCAGTTCTTC. Translating gives CASSYEGTRDNEQFF. This sequence joins TRBV5-1 and TRBJ2-1, with a possible D match to TRBD2 (5 bases). The ends were cut back, 3 bases at V and 5 bases at J, with 15 bases in the middle. The germline V gene has CDR1 SGHRS and CDR2 YFSETQ. The CDR3 runs to 15 residues.

The chain is built from TRBV6-2 or TRBV6-3 and TRBJ1-1, with 7 bases identical to TRBD1. The V gene end was trimmed by 4 bases and the J gene end by 11 bases; junction bases not matched to a gene: 7. This CDR3 has 12 residues. Germline-derived CDR1 and CDR2 are MNHEY and SVGEGT. CDR3 nucleotides: TGTGCCAGCAGTTTGGCGACAGGGTTGGCTTTCTTT. It codes for CASSLATGLAFF.

This clone was seen only once. The V and J genes are TRBV24-1 and TRBJ2-1; 11 nucleotides align to TRBD2. The CDR3 has 20 amino acids. Germline CDR1 and CDR2: KGHDR and SFDVKD. V trimming: 7 bases; J trimming: 0 bases; junction bases outside the gene matches: 16. The CDR3 nucleotides read TGTGCCACCAGCCCATCCCCGGGACTAGCGGCCAAGAGCTCCTACAATGAGCAGTTCTTC. As protein: CATSPSPGLAAKSSYNEQFF.

The chain combines TRBV25-1 with TRBJ2-5; 8 bases fit TRBD1. The CDR3 consists of 14 residues. V trimming: 6 bases; J trimming: 4 bases; junction bases outside the gene matches: 7. CDR1 is MGHDK, CDR2 SYGVNS, per germline. The CDR3 region has the DNA TGTGCCAGCAGCCCAAGGACAGGGACAGAGACCCAGTACTTC. Translating it yields CASSPRTGTETQYF.

This clone was observed a few times. The V call is TRBV19, the J call TRBJ2-1, with D perhaps TRBD1 (7 bases). There are 16 residues in the CDR3. Germline V gene sequence: CDR1 LNHDA, CDR2 SQIVND (reference sequence). Trimming took 6 bases from V and 11 from J, leaving 26 bases between them. The CDR3 DNA sequence: TGTGCCAGTAGCCCCGCAGGGGGGAGTCGACGGGAAAAGCAGTTCTTC. Its translation is CASSPAGGSRREKQFF.